The clone carrying this TCR beta chain was picked up a small number of times. Its specificity is unknown. The source of the sample is a study of STAT5B mutations in CD4+ large granular lymphocyte leukemia. The study's findings and limits: No patients shared main leukemic clonotypes, though roughly 27% appeared at low frequency elsewhere.

Sequencing was at survey level. The data were produced by immunoSEQ multiplex PCR, yet TCRdb's version contains in-frame clones alone and is incomplete. The table lists 21,000 or so clones, over 60% of them singletons. The CDR3 is 16 amino acids. Germline assignment: CDR1 SGHTA and CDR2 FQGNSA. V shed 7 bases, J shed 3 bases, and the junction held 12 bases outside the gene matches. Specimen: CD4+ T cells from blood buffy coats. The receptor's source is a human donor in good health. This chain connects TRBV7-2 to TRBJ2-1; 7 bases line up with TRBD2. The CDR3 coding sequence is TGTGCCAGCACCCTCGTCCGGCTAGCGGTCTACAATGAGCAGTTCTTC. Residues: CASTLVRLAVYNEQFF.